This entry describes one T cell receptor (beta chain). Antigen: not known. Germline and junction disagree at one end, which may indicate a read error. 5'RACE generated cDNA with 10-nucleotide random UMIs. TCRdb reanalysed the 5' RACE reads using MiXCR and keeps one entry per CDR3 protein. The sample includes more than 45,000 distinct CDR3 sequences, approximately 4% of them seen just once. From 2 million PBMCs stored at -80 C, the unsorted libraries were generated. The sample belongs to a study of neurological immune-mediated disorders. Study-wide results and limits: One related-CDR3 cluster, found by phylogenetic grouping, held repertoires of 18 of 34 multiple sclerosis patients and is a possible signature. None of the features examined (clinical or MRI) was associated with the multiple sclerosis repertoire cluster.

The CDR3 is 16 amino acids. The V gene's germline CDR1 is MDHEN and CDR2 SYDVKM. The sample comprised PBMCs. The chain combines TRBV28 with TRBJ1-6, with 8 bases matching TRBD1. The clonotype originates from a man in his forties or fifties with multiple sclerosis. DNA for the CDR3: TGTGCCAGCAGGCGAGCAGGGGGCGCTTCTAATTCACCCCTCAACTTT. Its translation is CASRRAGGASNSPLNF.